This T cell receptor beta chain was found in a study of beta chain features in type 1 diabetes. Background on the study: Age, gender and cell yields were similar between patients and healthy donors.

Study-wide findings and caveats: It was not settled here whether HLA type affects TCRB rearrangement. There was a moderate but significant shortening of TCRB CDR3s in all four CD4+ subsets of Type 1 diabetes patients.

What was sequenced were expressed TCRB transcripts, since all of the isolated RNA had been reverse transcribed. Repertoires were generated with immunoSEQ multiplex PCR, while TCRdb's copy carries only in-frame clones and drops some. The sample has hundreds of thousands of clones, 10% to 15% seen once; the top ten hold around 0.022%. This clone was counted between two and nine times. The antigen remains undetermined. The sample contains more than one DNA sequence encoding this CDR3. Input material: naive CD4+ T cells from blood. This clonotype was obtained from a young man with type 1 diabetes.

Here the CDR3 reads CASSVGGERSPLHF. The CDR3 nucleotides are TGTGCCAGCAGCGTTGGTGGGGAACGGTCACCCCTCCACTTT. V is TRBV9 and J is TRBJ1-6; D is unresolved. The CDR3 consists of 14 residues. V was pared by 2 bases and J by 10 bases, with 13 bases between. Germline-derived CDR1 and CDR2 are SGDLS and YYNGEE.